The rows below give T cell receptor beta chains drawn from one sample of a study of vaccination effects on CD4 cells after COVID-19. These receptors have no known antigen. Data came from immunoSEQ multiplex PCR; TCRdb stores just in-frame clones and leaves some out. Of about 76,000 clones listed, 77% are singletons. The source material was CD4+ T cells from PBMCs cultured without peptide, sampled before COVID-19 vaccination. These receptors originate from a human donor who received a COVID-19 vaccine. Each CDR3 is given with its conserved first and last residue. Each record gives: J gene, clone size, V gene, D gene, CDR3 DNA, CDR3 protein. A D gene is named only where the DNA matches it firmly. The size entry is marked missing in some rows and otherwise reads once, few, many or a size class.

TRBJ2-3,NA,TRBV19,NA,TGTGCCAGTAGTACCTACAGGGCAGATACGCAGTATTTT,CASSTYRADTQYF
TRBJ1-3,NA,TRBV28,NA,TGTGCCAGCATAGTCAGGGGCTCTGGAAACACCATATATTTT,CASIVRGSGNTIYF
TRBJ1-3,NA,TRBV9,NA,TGTGCCAGCAGCGGGGATTTCGTCTCTGGAAACACCATATATTTT,CASSGDFVSGNTIYF
TRBJ1-4,NA,TRBV9,NA,TGTGCCAGCAGCGGAGGACAGCGGGCAACTAATGAAAAACTGTTTTTT,CASSGGQRATNEKLFF
TRBJ2-1,NA,TRBV30,TRBD1,TGTGCCTGGAGTGTTGATCGTTCAGGGGGTTGGGTCAATGAGCAGTTCTTC,CAWSVDRSGGWVNEQFF
TRBJ1-2,NA,TRBV10-3,NA,TGTGCCATCAGTGATGGTGAGGGGTCCTATGGCTACACCTTC,CAISDGEGSYGYTF
TRBJ1-1,NA,TRBV28,NA,TGTGCCAGCAGTACCTGGGAGAGTACTGCTTTCTTT,CASSTWESTAFF
TRBJ2-3,NA,TRBV18,NA,TGTGCCAGCTCACAGTTTGTGAGCACAGATACGCAGTATTTT,CASSQFVSTDTQYF
TRBJ1-1,NA,TRBV24-1,TRBD1,TGTGCCACCTCCACAGGGGCCCCGAACACTGAAGCTTTCTTT,CATSTGAPNTEAFF
TRBJ1-5,NA,TRBV19,NA,TGTGCCAGTAGTATGGCCGGGATTAATCAGCCCCAGCATTTT,CASSMAGINQPQHF
TRBJ2-5,NA,TRBV5-4,NA,TGTGCCAGCAGACTGGCACCTCTTGAGACCCAGTACTTC,CASRLAPLETQYF
TRBJ2-2,NA,TRBV19,NA,TGTGCCAGTAGTGCGGGACTTAACACCGGGGAGCTGTTTTTT,CASSAGLNTGELFF
TRBJ1-4,NA,TRBV5-1,NA,TGCGCCAGCAGCGTTGACGGGCTAAATAATGAAAAACTGTTTTTT,CASSVDGLNNEKLFF
TRBJ1-3,few,TRBV19,NA,TGTGCCAGTCAAAGGACGGGCGGAGCGGGTGGAAACACCATATATTTT,CASQRTGGAGGNTIYF
TRBJ1-2,NA,TRBV6-5,NA,TGTGCCAGCAGTTACATAGCCCGACCTAACTATGGCTACACCTTC,CASSYIARPNYGYTF
TRBJ1-4,NA,TRBV24-1,TRBD1,TGTGCCACCAGTGATTCGACAGGGGATCTTGAAAAACTGTTTTTT,CATSDSTGDLEKLFF
TRBJ1-1,few,TRBV2,NA,TGTGCCAGCAGTCAACAGGGGAACACTGAAGCTTTCTTT,CASSQQGNTEAFF
TRBJ2-1,once,TRBV19,NA,TGTGCCAGTAGCCCTAACAGGGATAATTCCGGCAATGAGCAGTTCTTC,CASSPNRDNSGNEQFF
TRBJ2-5,NA,TRBV9,NA,TGTGCCAGCAGCGTAGCTTGGCAGGGGGAGACCCAGTACTTC,CASSVAWQGETQYF
TRBJ1-5,few,TRBV6-2/TRBV6-3,NA,TGTGCCAGCAGTGCGCCCAATCAGCCCCAGCATTTT,CASSAPNQPQHF
TRBJ1-2,NA,TRBV28,NA,TGTGCCAGCAGTTTGGACGGATTCTATGGCTACACCTTC,CASSLDGFYGYTF
TRBJ1-3,NA,TRBV19,NA,TGTGCCAGTACCGTAGGGTCGATAAGCTCTGGAAACACCATATATTTT,CASTVGSISSGNTIYF
TRBJ2-1,NA,TRBV4-3,NA,TGCGCCAGCAGCCTCTCGACCCAGAGCTCCTACAATGAGCAGTTCTTC,CASSLSTQSSYNEQFF
TRBJ1-1,NA,TRBV11-2,NA,TGTGCCAGCAGCTCTCCTGGACTCCTGAACACTGAAGCTTTCTTT,CASSSPGLLNTEAFF
TRBJ2-5,NA,TRBV7-2,NA,TGTGCCAGCAGCAGGCAGGGGGGGGCCGGACAAGAGACCCAGTACTTC,CASSRQGGAGQETQYF
TRBJ1-6,NA,TRBV5-1,NA,TGCGCCAGCAGCTTGGCCACTCTGAGCTCCTATAATTCACCCCTCCACTTT,CASSLATLSSYNSPLHF
TRBJ1-5,NA,TRBV6-1,TRBD1,TGTGCCAGCAGTGATTGGGACAGAAGTATAAATCAGCCCCAGCATTTT,CASSDWDRSINQPQHF
TRBJ2-5,NA,TRBV19,NA,TGTGCCAGTAGTATATTTCCGCAGGGAGGAGAGACCCAGTACTTC,CASSIFPQGGETQYF